The source of this TCR beta chain is a study of T-cell reconstitution after alpha-beta-depleted transplantation in children. This clonotype was observed once. Germline V CDR1 and CDR2: KGHDR, SFDVKD. The CDR3 sequence is 16 residues long. After removal of 5 bases from V and 7 bases from J, the junction contained 11 bases not matched to a gene. During its preparation, the TCRbeta library received unique molecular identifiers. One entry per CDR3 protein, called by TCRdb with MiXCR from the PCR reads. The sample has 400,000 to 450,000 distinct CDR3 sequences, roughly 44% seen once. This chain uses TRBV24-1 with TRBJ2-1, with 9 bases aligning to TRBD2. The sample consisted of PBMCs, taken before TCRalphabeta/CD19-depleted stem cell transplant. The receptor comes from a girl aged 2-9 years with aplastic anemia, due to receive a stem cell transplant. The CDR3 DNA follows: TGTGCCACCAGTGGCCTGACTAGCGGTAACGAGAATGAGCAGTTCTTC. Its translation is CATSGLTSGNENEQFF.